Below, one T cell receptor (beta chain) is given with its context. This clonotype was observed a few times. The specificity of this receptor is unknown. Qualities for individual bases were not recorded, and no much larger clone is one base off. Sequencing took place on an Illumina NovaSeq 6000. Using 5'RACE with constant-segment primers, TCRalpha and TCRbeta cDNA libraries were constructed, with sample barcodes and unique molecular identifiers added in the process. Trizol reagent was used to extract RNA from every sample. Library amplification was performed in two PCR steps, and a second sample barcode and Illumina TruSeq adapters were introduced in the second step. The libraries were sequenced on an Illumina NovaSeq using 2 x 150 bp paired-end reads. Per the source publication's procedure: The reads were demultiplexed and collapsed into UMI-guided consensus sequences using migec v1.2.7. Using mixcr v2.1.11, the UMI consensuses were aligned to TRA and TRB V and J templates and assembled into clonotypes. A clonotype was counted as expanded or contracted only if both edgeR and NoisET called the change significant, with noise models trained on biological replicates. For edgeR calls, a false discovery rate-adjusted p below 0.01 and a log2 fold-change threshold of 1 were applied. As an exploratory analysis of dynamics, max-normalized trajectories of the 1000 most abundant clonotypes were examined by PCA with hierarchical clustering. The CD4 or CD8 phenotype of responding clones was assigned using the separately sequenced CD4+ and CD8+ repertoires. TCRdb reprocessing: public reads trimmed at Q25 with fastp, clones called with MiXCR, in-frame beta chains kept. CDR3 protein sequences are deduplicated, and each keeps its most common genes and DNA. These V and J calls are TCRdb output, not the study's own analysis. In this sample the table shows approximately 410,000 distinct CDR3 sequences, under 25% of which occur a single time. The ten largest clones add up to over 10% of the sample.

This specimen belongs to a study of T-cell memory formation after mild COVID-19 (dated by TCRdb to the early 2020s). Turning to the overall study: Most TCR sequence clusters were specific to one of the two donors. In a couple of donors, T-cell clones that expanded and contracted after mild COVID-19 were tracked by sequencing TCRalpha and TCRbeta repertoires over time. The cohort comprised two young, previously healthy adult volunteers, one female and one male.

Study-level results and caveats: Whether the second-wave clones peaking on day 37 were SARS-CoV-2 specific was not confirmed. Some responding clones were detected in pre-infection memory, which suggested that pre-existing cross-reactive memory T cells had joined the SARS-CoV-2 response. The study included only a couple of mild cases, and larger cohorts that include severe cases with pre-infection samples were judged to be necessary. From day 15 to 85, contracting clones showed balanced CD4/CD8 phenotypes, whereas a second wave of clones that expanded from day 15 to 37 leaned towards CD4+. Contracting CD4+ clones appeared mostly in the CM and EM memory subsets, whereas CD8+ clones were enriched in EMRA.

Ficoll-Paque density gradient centrifugation was the method used to isolate PBMCs. Trimming leaves V shorter by 3 bases and J shorter by 9 bases, with the junction holding 6 bases beyond the gene matches. CDR1 and CDR2, per the germline V gene, are SQVTM and ANQGSEA. The CDR3 runs 12 amino acids, cysteine and phenylalanine included. Just CDR3 DNA is preserved here, 36 bases in frame from base 1. This receptor was obtained from an adult woman who had mild COVID-19 (a few samples of this study predate the infection). The sample titles of this study are shuffled in the database, so cell type and time point are left out; the donor was told from shared clones. The rearranged segments are TRBV29-1 and TRBJ2-3, with 7 bases in between that match TRBD2. The sequenced material came from PBMCs or a T cell subset sorted from them (not recorded which). The CDR3: CSVETSRVTQYF. The base sequence is TGCAGCGTTGAGACTAGCCGCGTCACGCAGTATTTT.